The clone carrying this TCR beta chain was seen repeatedly, ten times or more. Its antigen remains unknown. Trimming pared 4 bases from V and 6 bases from J, leaving 14 bases between. Germline CDR1 is LNHNV and CDR2 is YYDKDF (reference sequence). CDR3 length: 14 amino acids. This sample was taken from a study of response to subunit inactivated influenza vaccine. Study-wide results and limits: It was the authors' suggestion that each seasonal influenza vaccination recruits few new T cells.

TCRdb re-analysed the RT-PCR reads in MiXCR, keeping a single row per CDR3 protein. The sample includes hundreds of thousands of distinct CDR3 sequences, around 13% of them seen just once. The rearrangement joins TRBV15 to TRBJ2-3; tentatively, D is TRBD2 (7 bases). Source: PBMCs from blood, taken less than 15 days before vaccination. The sequence came from a man in his fifties who received an inactivated influenza vaccine. CDR3 in DNA: TGTGCCACCAGCACCTGGGGAGGGGGGGATACGCAGTATTTT. It is translated as CATSTWGGGDTQYF.